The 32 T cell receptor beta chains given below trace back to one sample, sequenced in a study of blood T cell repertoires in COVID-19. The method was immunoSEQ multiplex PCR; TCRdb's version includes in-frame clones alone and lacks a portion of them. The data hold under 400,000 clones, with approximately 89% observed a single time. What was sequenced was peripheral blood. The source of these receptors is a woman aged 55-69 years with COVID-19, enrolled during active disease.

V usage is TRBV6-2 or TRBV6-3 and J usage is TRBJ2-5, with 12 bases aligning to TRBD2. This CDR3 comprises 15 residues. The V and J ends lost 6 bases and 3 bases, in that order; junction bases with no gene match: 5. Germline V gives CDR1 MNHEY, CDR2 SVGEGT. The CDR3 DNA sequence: TGTGCCAGCAGACCTCTAGCGGGGGGGAAAGAGACCCAGTACTTC. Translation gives CASRPLAGGKETQYF.

The CDR3 coding sequence is TGTGCCAGCAGCTTGGGGGGGGACAGGGATGAGCAGTTCTTC. Its translation is CASSLGGDRDEQFF. The chain employs TRBV5-5 and TRBJ2-1, with 9 positions matching TRBD1. Germline CDR1 reads SGHKS; CDR2 reads YYEKEE (reference sequence). Trimming took 0 bases from V and 8 from J; bases not matched to a gene: 3. The CDR3 spans 14 residues.

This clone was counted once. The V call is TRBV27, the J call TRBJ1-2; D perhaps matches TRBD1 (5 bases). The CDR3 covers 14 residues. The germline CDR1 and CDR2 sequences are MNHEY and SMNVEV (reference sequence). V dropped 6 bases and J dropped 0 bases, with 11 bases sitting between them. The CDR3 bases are TGTGCCAGCAGGGGGACGGGGGCTAACTATGGCTACACCTTC. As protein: CASRGTGANYGYTF.

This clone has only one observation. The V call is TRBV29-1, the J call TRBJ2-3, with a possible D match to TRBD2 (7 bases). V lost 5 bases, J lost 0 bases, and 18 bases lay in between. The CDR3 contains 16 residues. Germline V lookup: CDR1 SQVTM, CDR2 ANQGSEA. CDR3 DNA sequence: TGCAGCGTTCTACGGCACGGGGGGCGCAGCACAGATACGCAGTATTTT. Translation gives CSVLRHGGRSTDTQYF.

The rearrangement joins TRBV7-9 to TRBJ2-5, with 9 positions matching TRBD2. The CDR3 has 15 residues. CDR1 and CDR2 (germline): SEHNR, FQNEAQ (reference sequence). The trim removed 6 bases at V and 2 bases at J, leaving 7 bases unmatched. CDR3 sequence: CASRRTSVIQETQYF. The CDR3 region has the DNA TGTGCCAGCAGAAGGACTAGCGTAATTCAAGAGACCCAGTACTTC. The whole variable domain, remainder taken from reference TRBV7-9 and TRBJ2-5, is DTGVSQNPRHKITKRGQNVTFRCDPISEHNRLYWYRQTLGQGPEFLTYFQNEAQLEKSRLLSDRFSAERPKGSFSTLEIQRTEQGDSAMYLCASRRTSVIQETQYFGPGTRLLVL.

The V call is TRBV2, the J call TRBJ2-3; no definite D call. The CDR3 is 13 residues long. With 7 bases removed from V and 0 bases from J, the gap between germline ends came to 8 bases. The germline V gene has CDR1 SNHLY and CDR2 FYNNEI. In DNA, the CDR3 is TGTGCCAGCACCCAGACTAGCACAGATACGCAGTATTTT. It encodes CASTQTSTDTQYF.

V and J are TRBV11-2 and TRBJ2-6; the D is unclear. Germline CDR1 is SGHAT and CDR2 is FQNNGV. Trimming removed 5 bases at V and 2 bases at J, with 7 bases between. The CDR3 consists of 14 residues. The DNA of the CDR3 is TGTGCCAGCAGCAGTACGGCTGGGGCCAACGTCCTGACTTTC. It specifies CASSSTAGANVLTF.

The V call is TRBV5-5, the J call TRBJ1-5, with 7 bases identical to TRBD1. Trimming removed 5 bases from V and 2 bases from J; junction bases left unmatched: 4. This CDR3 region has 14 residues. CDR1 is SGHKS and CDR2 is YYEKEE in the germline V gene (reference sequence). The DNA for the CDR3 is TGTGCCAGCAGGGCCCAGGGGGGCAATCAGCCCCAGCATTTT. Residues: CASRAQGGNQPQHF.

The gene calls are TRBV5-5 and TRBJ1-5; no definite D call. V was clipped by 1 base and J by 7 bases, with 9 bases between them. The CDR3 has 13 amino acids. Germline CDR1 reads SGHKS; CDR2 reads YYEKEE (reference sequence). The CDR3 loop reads CASSLSGSQPQHF. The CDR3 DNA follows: TGTGCCAGCAGCTTGTCGGGGTCCCAGCCCCAGCATTTT.

CDR3 in DNA: TGTGCCAGCAGCCCCCCGGGACAGATTAATGAAAAACTGTTTTTT. It is translated as CASSPPGQINEKLFF. The chain couples TRBV5-6 to TRBJ1-4; 7 bases fit TRBD1. Germline V gene data show CDR1 as SGHDT and CDR2 as YYEEEE. Trimming at V came to 4 bases and at J to 4 bases, leaving 7 bases not matched to a gene. The CDR3 runs to 15 residues.

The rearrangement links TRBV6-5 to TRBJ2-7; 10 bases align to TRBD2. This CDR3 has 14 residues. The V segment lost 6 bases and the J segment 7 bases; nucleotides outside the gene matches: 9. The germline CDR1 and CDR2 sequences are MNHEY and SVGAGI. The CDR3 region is CASSQRGGVREQYF. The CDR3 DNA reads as TGTGCCAGCAGCCAGCGGGGGGGGGTACGGGAGCAGTACTTC.

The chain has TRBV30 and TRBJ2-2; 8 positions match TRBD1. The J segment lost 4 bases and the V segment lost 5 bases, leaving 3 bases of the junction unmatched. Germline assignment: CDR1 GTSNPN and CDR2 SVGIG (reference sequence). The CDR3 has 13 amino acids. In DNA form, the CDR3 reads TGTGCCTGGTGGACAGGGCCCACCGGGGAGCTGTTTTTT. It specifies CAWWTGPTGELFF.

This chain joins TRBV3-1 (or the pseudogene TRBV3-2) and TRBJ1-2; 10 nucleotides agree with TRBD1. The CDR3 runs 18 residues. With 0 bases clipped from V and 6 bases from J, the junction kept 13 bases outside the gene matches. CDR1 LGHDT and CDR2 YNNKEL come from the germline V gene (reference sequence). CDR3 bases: TGTGCCAGCAGCCAAGAAATCGCGGGACAGGGGAGTTATGATGGCTACACCTTC. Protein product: CASSQEIAGQGSYDGYTF.

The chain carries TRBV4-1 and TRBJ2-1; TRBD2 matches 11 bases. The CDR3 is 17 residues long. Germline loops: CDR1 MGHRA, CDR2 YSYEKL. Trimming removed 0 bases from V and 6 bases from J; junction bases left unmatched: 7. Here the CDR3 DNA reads TGCGCCAGCAGCCAAGATCCCCCTAGCGGGGGGCGCAATGAGCAGTTCTTC. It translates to CASSQDPPSGGRNEQFF.

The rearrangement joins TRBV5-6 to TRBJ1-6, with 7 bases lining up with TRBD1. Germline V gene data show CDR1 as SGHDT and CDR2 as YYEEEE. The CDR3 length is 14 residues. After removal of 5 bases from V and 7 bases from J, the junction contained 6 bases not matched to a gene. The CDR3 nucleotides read TGTGCCAGCAGGCCCGGGACAGCGAATTCACCCCTCCACTTT. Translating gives CASRPGTANSPLHF.

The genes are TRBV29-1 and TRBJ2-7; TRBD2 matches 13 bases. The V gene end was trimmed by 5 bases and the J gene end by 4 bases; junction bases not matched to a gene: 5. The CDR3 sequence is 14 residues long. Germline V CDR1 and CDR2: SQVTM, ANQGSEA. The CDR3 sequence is CSVRRTSGRYEQYF. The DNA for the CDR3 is TGCAGCGTTCGTCGGACTAGCGGGAGATACGAGCAGTACTTC.

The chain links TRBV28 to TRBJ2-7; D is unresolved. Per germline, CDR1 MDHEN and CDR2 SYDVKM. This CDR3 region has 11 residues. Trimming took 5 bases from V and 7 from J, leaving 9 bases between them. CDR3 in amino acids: CASSSRWEQYF. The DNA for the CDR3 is TGTGCCAGCAGTAGCCGCTGGGAGCAGTACTTC.

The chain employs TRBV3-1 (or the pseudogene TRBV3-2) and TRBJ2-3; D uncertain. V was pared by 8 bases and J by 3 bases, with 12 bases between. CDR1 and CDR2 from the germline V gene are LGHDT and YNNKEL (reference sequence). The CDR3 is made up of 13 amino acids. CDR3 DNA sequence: TGTGCCAGCGCGGATCCCTTGACAGATACGCAGTATTTT. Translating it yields CASADPLTDTQYF.

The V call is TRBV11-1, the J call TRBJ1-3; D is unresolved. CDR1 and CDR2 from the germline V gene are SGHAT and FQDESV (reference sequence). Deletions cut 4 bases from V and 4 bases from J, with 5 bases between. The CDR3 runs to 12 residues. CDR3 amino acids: CASSYEGNTIYF. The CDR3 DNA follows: TGTGCCAGCAGCTACGAGGGAAACACCATATATTTT.

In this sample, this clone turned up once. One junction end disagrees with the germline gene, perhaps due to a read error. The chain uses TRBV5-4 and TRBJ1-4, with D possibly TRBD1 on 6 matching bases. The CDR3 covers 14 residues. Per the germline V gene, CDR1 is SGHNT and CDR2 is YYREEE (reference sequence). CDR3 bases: TGTGCCAGCAGTTTGGGGGCATCTAATGAAAAACTGTTTTTT. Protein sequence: CASSLGASNEKLFF.

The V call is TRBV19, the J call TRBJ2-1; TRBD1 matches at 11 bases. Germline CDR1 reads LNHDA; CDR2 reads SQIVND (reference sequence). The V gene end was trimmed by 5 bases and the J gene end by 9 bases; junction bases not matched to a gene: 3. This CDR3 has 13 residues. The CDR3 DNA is TGTGCCAGTAGTCCGGGACAGGGGGGTGAGCAGTTCTTC. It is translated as CASSPGQGGEQFF.

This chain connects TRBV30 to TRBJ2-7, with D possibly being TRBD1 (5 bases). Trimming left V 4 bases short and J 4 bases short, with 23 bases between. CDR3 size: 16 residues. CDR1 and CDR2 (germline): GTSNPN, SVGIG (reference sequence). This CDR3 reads CAWTDPFWQGGYEQYF. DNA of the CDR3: TGTGCCTGGACCGACCCTTTCTGGCAGGGTGGTTACGAGCAGTACTTC.

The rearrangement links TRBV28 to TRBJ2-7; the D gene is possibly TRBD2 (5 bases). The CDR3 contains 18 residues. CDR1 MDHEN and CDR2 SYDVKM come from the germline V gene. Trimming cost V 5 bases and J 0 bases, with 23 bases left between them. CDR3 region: CASSAPWEQDASSYEQYF. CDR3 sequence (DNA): TGTGCCAGCAGTGCCCCCTGGGAGCAGGACGCAAGCTCCTACGAGCAGTACTTC.

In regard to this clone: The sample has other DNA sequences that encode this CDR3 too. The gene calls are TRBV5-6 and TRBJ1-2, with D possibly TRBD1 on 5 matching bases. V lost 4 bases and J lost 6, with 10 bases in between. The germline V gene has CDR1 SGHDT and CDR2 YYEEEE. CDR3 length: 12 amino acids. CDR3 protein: CASSPRVDGYTF. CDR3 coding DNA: TGTGCCAGCAGCCCCAGGGTGGATGGCTACACCTTC.

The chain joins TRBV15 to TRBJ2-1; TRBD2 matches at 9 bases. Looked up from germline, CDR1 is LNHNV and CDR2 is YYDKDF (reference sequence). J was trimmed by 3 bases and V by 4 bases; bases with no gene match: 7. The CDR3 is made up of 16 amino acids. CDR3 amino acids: CATSISGGTFYNEQFF. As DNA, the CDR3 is TGTGCCACCAGCATAAGCGGGGGGACCTTCTACAATGAGCAGTTCTTC.

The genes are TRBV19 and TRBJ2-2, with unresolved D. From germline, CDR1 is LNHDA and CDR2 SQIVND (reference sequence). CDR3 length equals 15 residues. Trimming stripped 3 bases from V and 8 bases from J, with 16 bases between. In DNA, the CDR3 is TGTGCCAGTAGTATTCCATCGACACTTCTTGGGGAGCTGTTTTTT. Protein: CASSIPSTLLGELFF.

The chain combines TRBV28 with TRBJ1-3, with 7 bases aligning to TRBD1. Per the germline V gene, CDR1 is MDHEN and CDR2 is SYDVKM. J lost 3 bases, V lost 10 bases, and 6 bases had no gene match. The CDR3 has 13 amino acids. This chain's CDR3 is CATLTGNGNTIYF. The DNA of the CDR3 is TGTGCCACCCTGACAGGGAATGGAAACACCATATATTTT. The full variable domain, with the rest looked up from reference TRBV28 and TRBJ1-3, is DVKVTQSSRYLVKRTGEKVFLECVQDMDHENMFWYRQDPGLGLRLIYFSYDVKMKEKGDIPEGYSVSREKKERFSLILESASTNQTSMYLCATLTGNGNTIYFGEGSWLTVV.

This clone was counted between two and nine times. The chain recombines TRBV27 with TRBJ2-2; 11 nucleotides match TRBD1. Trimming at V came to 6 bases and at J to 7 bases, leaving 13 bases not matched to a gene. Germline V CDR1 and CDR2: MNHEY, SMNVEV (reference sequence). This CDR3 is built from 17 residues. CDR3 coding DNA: TGTGCCAGCAGCTTTGGACAGGGGGCGAACTTGGTCGGGGAGCTGTTTTTT. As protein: CASSFGQGANLVGELFF.

CDR3 sequence reads: CATNGSVLSTDTQYF. The CDR3 bases are TGTGCCACCAACGGGTCAGTTCTGTCCACAGATACGCAGTATTTT. The J gene is TRBJ2-3, the V gene TRBV10-3; D is unclear. Per germline, CDR1 ENHRY and CDR2 SYGVKD. V was pared by 10 bases and J by 2 bases, with 19 bases between. The CDR3 covers 15 residues.

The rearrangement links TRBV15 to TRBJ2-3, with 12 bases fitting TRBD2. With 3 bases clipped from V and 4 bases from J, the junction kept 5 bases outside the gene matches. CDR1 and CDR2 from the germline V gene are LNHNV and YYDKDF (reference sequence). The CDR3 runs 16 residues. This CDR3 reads CATSRRLAGESDTQYF. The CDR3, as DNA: TGTGCCACCAGCAGGCGACTAGCGGGGGAGTCAGATACGCAGTATTTT.

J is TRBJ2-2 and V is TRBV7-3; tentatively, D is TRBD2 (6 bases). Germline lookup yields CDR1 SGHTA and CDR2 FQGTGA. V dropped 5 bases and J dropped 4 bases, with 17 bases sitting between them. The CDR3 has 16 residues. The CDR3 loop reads CASSPNSGVVTGELFF. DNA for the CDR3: TGTGCCAGCAGCCCCAACTCGGGGGTGGTCACCGGGGAGCTGTTTTTT.

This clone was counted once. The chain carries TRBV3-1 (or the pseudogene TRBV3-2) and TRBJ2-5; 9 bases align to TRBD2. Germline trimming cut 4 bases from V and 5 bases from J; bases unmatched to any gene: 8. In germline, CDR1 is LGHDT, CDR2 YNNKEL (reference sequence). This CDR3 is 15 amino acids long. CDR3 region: CASSPQAGGAETQYF. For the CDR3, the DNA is TGTGCCAGCAGCCCACAAGCGGGGGGAGCGGAGACCCAGTACTTC.